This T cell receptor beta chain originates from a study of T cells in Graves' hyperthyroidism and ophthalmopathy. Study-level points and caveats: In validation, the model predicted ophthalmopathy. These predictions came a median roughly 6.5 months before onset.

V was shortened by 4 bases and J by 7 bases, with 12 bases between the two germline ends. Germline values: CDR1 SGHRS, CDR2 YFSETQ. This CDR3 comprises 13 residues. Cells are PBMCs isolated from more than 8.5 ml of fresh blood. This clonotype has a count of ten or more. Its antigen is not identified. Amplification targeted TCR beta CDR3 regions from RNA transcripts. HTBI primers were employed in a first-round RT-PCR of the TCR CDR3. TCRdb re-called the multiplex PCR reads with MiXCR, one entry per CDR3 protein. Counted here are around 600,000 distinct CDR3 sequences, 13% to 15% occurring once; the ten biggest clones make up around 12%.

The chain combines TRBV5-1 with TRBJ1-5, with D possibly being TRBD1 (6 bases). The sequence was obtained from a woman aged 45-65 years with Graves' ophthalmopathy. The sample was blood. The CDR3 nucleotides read TGCGCCAGCAGCATTGGGACAAAGCAGCCCCAGCATTTT. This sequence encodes CASSIGTKQPQHF. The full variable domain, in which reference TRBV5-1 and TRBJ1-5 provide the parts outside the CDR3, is KAGVTQTPRYLIKTRGQQVTLSCSPISGHRSVSWYQQTPGQGLQFLFEYFSETQRNKGNFPGRFSGRQFSNSRSEMNVSTLELGDSALYLCASSIGTKQPQHFGDGTRLSIL.